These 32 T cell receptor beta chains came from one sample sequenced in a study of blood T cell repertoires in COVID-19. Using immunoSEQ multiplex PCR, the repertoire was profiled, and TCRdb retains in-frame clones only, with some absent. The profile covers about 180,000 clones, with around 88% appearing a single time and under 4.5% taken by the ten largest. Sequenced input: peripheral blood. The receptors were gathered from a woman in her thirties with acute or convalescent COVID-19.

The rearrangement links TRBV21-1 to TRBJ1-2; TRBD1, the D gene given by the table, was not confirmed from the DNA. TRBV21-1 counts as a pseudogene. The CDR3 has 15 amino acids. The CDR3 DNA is TGTGCCAGCAGCAAAGCCGGACAGGGTGGGGGTGGCTACACCTTC. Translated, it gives CASSKAGQGGGGYTF.

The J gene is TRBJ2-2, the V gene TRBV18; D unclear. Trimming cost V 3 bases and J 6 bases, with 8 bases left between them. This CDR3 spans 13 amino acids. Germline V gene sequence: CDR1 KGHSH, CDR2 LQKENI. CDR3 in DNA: TGTGCCAGCTCACCCAACATGGCCGGGGAGCTGTTTTTT. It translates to CASSPNMAGELFF.

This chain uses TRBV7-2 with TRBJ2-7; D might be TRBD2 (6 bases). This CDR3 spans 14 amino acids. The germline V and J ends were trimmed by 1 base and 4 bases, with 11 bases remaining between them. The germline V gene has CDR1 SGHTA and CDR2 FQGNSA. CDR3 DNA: TGTGCCAGCAGCTTAGTGGTGGGGGGATACGAGCAGTACTTC. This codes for CASSLVVGGYEQYF.

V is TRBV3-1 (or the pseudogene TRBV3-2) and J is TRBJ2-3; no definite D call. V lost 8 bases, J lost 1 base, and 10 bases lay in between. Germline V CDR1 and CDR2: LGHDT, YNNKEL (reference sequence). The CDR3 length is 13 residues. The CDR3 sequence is CASLASGTDTQYF. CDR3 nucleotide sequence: TGTGCCAGCTTAGCTTCGGGCACAGATACGCAGTATTTT.

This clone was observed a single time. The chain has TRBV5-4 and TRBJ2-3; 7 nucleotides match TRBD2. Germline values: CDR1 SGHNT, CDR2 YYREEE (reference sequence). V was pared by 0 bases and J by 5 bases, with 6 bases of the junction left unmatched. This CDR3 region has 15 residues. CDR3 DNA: TGTGCCAGCAGCTTGGAACGGGGGAGGGGAGATACGCAGTATTTT. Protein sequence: CASSLERGRGDTQYF. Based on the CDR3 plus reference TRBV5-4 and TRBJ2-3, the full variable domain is ETGVTQSPTHLIKTRGQQVTLRCSSQSGHNTVSWYQQALGQGPQFIFQYYREEENGRGNFPPRFSGLQFPNYSSELNVNALELDDSALYLCASSLERGRGDTQYFGPGTRLTVL.

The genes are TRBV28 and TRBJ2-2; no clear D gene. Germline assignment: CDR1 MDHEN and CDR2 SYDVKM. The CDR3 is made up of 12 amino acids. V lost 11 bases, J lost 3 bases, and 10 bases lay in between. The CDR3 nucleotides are TGTGCCGTCCCCCGAGACACCGGGGAGCTGTTTTTT. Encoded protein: CAVPRDTGELFF.

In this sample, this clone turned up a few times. Here the CDR3 DNA reads TGTGCCAGCAGCCAAGTGCGCGGGGAGACCCAGTACTTC. Encoded protein: CASSQVRGETQYF. The chain is built from TRBV3-1 (or the pseudogene TRBV3-2) and TRBJ2-5; a possible D gene is TRBD2 (5 bases). Germline CDR1 is LGHDT and CDR2 is YNNKEL (reference sequence). Trimming pared 1 base from V and 5 bases from J, leaving 8 bases between. The CDR3 covers 13 residues.

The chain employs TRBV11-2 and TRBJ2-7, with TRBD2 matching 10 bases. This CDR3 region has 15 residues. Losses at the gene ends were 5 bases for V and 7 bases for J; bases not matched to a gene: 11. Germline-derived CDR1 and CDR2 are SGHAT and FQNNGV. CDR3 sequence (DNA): TGTGCCAGCAGCACAGTAGCGGGAGGTTCCTTGGAGCAGTACTTC. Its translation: CASSTVAGGSLEQYF.

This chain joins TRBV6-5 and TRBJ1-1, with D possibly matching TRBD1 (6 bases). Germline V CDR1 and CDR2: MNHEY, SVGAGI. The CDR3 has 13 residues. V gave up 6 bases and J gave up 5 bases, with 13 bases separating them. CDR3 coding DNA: TGTGCCAGCAGCTTGGGACATCGGACTGAAGCTTTCTTT. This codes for CASSLGHRTEAFF.

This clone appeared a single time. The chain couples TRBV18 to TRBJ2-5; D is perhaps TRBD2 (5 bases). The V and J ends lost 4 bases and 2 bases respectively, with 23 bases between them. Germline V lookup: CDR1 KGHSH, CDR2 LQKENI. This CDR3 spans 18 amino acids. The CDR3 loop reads CASSLRVSGTTEQETQYF. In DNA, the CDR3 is TGTGCCAGCTCACTGAGGGTTTCTGGAACCACAGAACAAGAGACCCAGTACTTC.

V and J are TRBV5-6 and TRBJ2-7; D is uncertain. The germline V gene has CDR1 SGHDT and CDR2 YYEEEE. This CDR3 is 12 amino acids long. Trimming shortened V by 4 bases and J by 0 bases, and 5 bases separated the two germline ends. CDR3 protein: CASSGSSYEQYF. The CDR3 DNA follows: TGTGCCAGCAGCGGCAGCTCCTACGAGCAGTACTTC.

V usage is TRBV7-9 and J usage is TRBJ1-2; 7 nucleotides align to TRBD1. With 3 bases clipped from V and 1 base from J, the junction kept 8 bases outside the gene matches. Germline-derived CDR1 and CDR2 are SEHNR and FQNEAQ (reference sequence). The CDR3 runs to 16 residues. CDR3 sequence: CASSFPTGNINYGYTF. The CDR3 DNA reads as TGTGCCAGCAGCTTCCCGACAGGGAATATTAACTATGGCTACACCTTC.

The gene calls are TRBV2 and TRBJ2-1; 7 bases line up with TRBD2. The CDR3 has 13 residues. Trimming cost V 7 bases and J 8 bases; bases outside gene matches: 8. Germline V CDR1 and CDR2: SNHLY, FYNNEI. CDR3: CASNGGRGDEQFF. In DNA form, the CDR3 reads TGTGCCAGCAATGGCGGGAGAGGGGATGAGCAGTTCTTC.

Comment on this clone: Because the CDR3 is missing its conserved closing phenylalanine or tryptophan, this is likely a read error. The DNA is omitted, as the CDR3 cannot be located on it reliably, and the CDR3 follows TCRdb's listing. The CDR3 loop reads CARRTGGLYRI. The rearrangement uses TRBV6-5 and TRBJ2-7; TRBD1 was called by the table and not checked on the DNA. CDR1 and CDR2 (germline): MNHEY, SVGAGI. The CDR3 length is 11 residues, termini included.

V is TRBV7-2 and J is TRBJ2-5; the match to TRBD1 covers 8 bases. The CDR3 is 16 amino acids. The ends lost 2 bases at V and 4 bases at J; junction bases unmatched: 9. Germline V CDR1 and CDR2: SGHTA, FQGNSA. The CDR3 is CASSLFRGQIGETQYF. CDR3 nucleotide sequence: TGTGCCAGCAGCTTATTCAGGGGGCAAATAGGAGAGACCCAGTACTTC.

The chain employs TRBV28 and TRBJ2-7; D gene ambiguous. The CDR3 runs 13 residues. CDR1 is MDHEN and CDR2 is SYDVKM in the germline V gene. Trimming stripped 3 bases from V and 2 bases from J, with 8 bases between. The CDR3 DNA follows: TGTGCCAGCAGTTTTCGCGGAACCTACGAGCAGTACTTC. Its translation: CASSFRGTYEQYF.

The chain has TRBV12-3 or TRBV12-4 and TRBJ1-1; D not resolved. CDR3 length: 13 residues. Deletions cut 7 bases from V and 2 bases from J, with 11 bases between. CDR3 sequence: CASTLQVNTEAFF. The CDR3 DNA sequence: TGTGCCAGCACCCTGCAGGTTAACACTGAAGCTTTCTTT.

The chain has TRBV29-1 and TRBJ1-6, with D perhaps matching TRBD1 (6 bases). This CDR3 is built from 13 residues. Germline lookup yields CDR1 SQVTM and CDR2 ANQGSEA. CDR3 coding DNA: TGCAGGACATGGCAGGGGTGGAATTCACCCCTCCACTTT. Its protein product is CRTWQGWNSPLHF.

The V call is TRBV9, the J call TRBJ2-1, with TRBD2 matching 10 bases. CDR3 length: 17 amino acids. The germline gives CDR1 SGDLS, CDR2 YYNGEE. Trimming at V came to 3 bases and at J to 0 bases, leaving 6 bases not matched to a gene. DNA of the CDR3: TGTGCCAGCAGCGCGGGACTAGCGTTCAGCTCCTACAATGAGCAGTTCTTC. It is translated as CASSAGLAFSSYNEQFF.

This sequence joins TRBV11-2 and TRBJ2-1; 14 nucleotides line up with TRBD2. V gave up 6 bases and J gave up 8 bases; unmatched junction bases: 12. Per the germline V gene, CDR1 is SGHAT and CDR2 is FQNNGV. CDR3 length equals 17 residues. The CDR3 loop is CASSRNGGLAGVDEQFF. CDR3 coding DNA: TGTGCCAGCAGTCGTAACGGGGGACTAGCGGGAGTAGATGAGCAGTTCTTC.

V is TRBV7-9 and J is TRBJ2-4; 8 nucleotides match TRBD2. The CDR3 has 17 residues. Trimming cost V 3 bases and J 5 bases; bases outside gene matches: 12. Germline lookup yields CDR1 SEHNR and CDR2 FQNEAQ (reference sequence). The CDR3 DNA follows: TGTGCCAGCAGCTTGTTTTTCGGAGCGGGAGCGGAAAACATTCAGTACTTC. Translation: CASSLFFGAGAENIQYF. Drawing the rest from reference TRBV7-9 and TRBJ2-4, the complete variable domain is DTGVSQNPRHKITKRGQNVTFRCDPISEHNRLYWYRQTLGQGPEFLTYFQNEAQLEKSRLLSDRFSAERPKGSFSTLEIQRTEQGDSAMYLCASSLFFGAGAENIQYFGAGTRLSVL.

The DNA of the CDR3 is TGTGCCAGCAGGCGGGCTAGCGCGAACAATGAGCAGTTCTTC. This translates into CASRRASANNEQFF. This chain joins TRBV25-1 and TRBJ2-1; a weak D match, TRBD2 (6 bases). The V end was cut by 6 bases, the J end by 5 bases, with 14 bases between. The CDR3 covers 14 residues. Per germline, CDR1 MGHDK and CDR2 SYGVNS.

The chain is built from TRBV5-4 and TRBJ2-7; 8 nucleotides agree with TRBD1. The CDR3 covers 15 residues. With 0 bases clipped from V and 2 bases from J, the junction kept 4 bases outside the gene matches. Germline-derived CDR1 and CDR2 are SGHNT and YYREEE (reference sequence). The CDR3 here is CASSLVDRVAYEQYF. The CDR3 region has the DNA TGTGCCAGCAGCTTGGTGGACAGGGTGGCCTACGAGCAGTACTTC.

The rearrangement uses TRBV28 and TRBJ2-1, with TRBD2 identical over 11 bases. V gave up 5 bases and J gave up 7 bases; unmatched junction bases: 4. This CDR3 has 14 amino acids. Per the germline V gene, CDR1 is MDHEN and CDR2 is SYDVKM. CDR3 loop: CASSLAGGWNEQFF. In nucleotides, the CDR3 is TGTGCCAGCAGTCTAGCGGGAGGTTGGAATGAGCAGTTCTTC.

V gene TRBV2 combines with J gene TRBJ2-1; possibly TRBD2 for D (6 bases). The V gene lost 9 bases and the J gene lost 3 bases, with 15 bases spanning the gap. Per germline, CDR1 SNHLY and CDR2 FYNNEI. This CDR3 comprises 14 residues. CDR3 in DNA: TGTGCCAGTACGATACGGGAGCGCTACAATGAGCAGTTCTTC. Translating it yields CASTIRERYNEQFF.

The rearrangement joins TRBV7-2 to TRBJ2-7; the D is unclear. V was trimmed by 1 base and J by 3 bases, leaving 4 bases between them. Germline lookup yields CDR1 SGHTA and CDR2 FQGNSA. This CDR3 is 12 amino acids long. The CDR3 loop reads CASSLDYYEQYF. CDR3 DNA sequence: TGTGCCAGCAGCTTAGACTACTACGAGCAGTACTTC.

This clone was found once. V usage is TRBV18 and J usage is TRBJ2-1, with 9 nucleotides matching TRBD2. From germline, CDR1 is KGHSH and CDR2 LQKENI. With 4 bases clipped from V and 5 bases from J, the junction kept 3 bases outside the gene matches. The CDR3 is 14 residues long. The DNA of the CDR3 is TGTGCCAGCTCACTAGCGGGAGCGGACAATGAGCAGTTCTTC. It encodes CASSLAGADNEQFF.

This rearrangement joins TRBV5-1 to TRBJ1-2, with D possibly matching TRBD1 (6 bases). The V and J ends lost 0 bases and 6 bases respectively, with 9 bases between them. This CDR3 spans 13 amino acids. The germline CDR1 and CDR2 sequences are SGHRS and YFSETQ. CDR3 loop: CASSLAGDDGYTF. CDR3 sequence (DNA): TGCGCCAGCAGCTTGGCAGGGGACGATGGCTACACCTTC. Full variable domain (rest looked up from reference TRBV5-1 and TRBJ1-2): KAGVTQTPRYLIKTRGQQVTLSCSPISGHRSVSWYQQTPGQGLQFLFEYFSETQRNKGNFPGRFSGRQFSNSRSEMNVSTLELGDSALYLCASSLAGDDGYTFGSGTRLTVV.

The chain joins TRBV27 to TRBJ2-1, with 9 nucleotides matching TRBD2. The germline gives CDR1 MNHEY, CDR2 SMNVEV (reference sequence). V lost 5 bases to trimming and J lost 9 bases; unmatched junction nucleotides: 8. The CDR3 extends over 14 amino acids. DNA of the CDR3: TGTGCCAGCAGTATGTATAGCGGGAGTGGTGAGCAGTTCTTC. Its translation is CASSMYSGSGEQFF.

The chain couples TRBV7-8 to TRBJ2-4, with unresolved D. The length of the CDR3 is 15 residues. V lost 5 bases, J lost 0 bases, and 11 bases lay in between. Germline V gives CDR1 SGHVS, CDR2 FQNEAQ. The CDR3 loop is CASSPIELAKNIQYF. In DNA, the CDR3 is TGTGCCAGCAGCCCCATCGAGTTAGCCAAAAACATTCAGTACTTC.

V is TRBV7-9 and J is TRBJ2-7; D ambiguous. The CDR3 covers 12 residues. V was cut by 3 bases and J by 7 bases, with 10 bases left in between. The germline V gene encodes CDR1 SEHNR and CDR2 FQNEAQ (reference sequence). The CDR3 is CASSFARQEQYF. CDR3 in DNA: TGTGCCAGCAGCTTCGCGCGTCAAGAGCAGTACTTC.

The CDR3 DNA sequence: TGTGCCAGCAGCTTATCGACTAGCGGGGCCGGGGGAAAGACCCAGTACTTC. As protein: CASSLSTSGAGGKTQYF. The chain links TRBV7-2 to TRBJ2-5; TRBD2 agrees at 11 bases. The CDR3 is made up of 17 amino acids. The V gene end was trimmed by 2 bases and the J gene end by 6 bases; junction bases not matched to a gene: 11. Germline-derived CDR1 and CDR2 are SGHTA and FQGNSA.